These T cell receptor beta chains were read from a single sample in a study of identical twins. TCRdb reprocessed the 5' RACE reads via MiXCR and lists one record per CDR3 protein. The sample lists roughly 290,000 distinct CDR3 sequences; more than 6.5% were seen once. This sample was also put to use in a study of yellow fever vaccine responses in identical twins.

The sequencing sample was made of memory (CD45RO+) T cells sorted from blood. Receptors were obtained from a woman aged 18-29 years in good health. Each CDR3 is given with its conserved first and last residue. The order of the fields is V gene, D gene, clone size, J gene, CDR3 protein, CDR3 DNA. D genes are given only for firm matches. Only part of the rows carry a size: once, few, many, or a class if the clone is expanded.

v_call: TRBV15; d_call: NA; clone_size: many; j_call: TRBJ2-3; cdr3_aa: CATRRGSTDTQYF; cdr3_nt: TGTGCCACCCGAAGGGGGAGCACAGATACGCAGTATTTT
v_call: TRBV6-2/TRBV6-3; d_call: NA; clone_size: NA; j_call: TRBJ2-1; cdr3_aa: CASLTPRGYNEQFF; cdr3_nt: TGTGCCAGTCTGACTCCCCGAGGTTACAATGAGCAGTTCTTC
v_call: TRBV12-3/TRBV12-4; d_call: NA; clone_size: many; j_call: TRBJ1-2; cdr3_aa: CASSFGYGYTF; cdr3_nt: TGTGCCAGCAGTTTCGGGTATGGCTACACCTTC
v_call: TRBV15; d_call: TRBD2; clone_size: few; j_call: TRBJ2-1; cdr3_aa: CATSRDLGTSGGDNEQFF; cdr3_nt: TGTGCCACCAGCAGAGATCTTGGGACTAGCGGGGGGGACAATGAGCAGTTCTTC
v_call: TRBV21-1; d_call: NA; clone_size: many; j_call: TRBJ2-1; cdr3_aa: CASSRYSGTGGCYNEQFF; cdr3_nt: TGTGCCAGCAGCAGGTATTCCGGGACAGGGGGCTGTTACAATGAGCAGTTCTTC
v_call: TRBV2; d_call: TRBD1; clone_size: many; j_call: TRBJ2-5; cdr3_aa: CASSPGGETQYF; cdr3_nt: TGTGCCAGCAGTCCAGGGGGAGAGACCCAGTACTTC
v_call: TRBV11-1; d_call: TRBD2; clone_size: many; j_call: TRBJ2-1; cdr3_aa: CASSLVGGRALSYNEQFF; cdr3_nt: TGTGCCAGCAGCTTAGTAGGCGGGAGGGCCCTGTCCTACAATGAGCAGTTCTTC
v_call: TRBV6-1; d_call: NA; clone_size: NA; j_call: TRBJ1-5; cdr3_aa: CASSESTSQPQHF; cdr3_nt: TGTGCCAGCAGTGAATCAACATCCCAGCCCCAGCATTTT
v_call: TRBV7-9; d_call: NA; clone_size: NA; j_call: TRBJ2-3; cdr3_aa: CASSPRGGFTDTQYF; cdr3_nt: TGTGCCAGCAGCCCTCGGGGAGGATTCACAGATACGCAGTATTTT
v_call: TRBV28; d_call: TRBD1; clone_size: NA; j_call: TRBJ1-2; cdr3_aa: CASSGQDLRYGYTF; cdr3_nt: TGTGCCAGCAGTGGACAGGATTTGCGCTATGGCTACACCTTC
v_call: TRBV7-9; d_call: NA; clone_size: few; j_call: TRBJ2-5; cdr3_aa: CASSFGPAETQYF; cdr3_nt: TGTGCCAGCAGCTTCGGACCTGCGGAGACCCAGTACTTC
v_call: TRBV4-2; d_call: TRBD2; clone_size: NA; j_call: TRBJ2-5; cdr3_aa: CASSQGRAPSGGLSPETQYF; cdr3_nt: TGTGCCAGCAGCCAAGGAAGGGCCCCTAGCGGGGGGCTGAGTCCTGAGACCCAGTACTTC
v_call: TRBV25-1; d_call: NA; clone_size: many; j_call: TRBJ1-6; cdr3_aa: CASSEEGASPLHF; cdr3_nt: TGTGCCAGCAGTGAGGAGGGAGCCTCACCCCTCCACTTT
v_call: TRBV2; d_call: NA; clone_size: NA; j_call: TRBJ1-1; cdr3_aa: CASRDSPNTEAFF; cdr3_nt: TGTGCCAGCAGGGACAGTCCTAACACTGAAGCTTTCTTT
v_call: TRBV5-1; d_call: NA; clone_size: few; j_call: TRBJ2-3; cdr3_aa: CASSPGVNTDTQYF; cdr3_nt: TGCGCCAGCAGCCCCGGGGTAAACACAGATACGCAGTATTTT
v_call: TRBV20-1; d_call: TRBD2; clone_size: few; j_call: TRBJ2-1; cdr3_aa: CSAPGYGGGYNEQFF; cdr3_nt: TGCAGTGCCCCGGGTTACGGGGGGGGATACAATGAGCAGTTCTTC
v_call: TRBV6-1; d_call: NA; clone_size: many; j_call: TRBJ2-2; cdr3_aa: CASRAPANTGELFF; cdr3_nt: TGTGCCAGCAGGGCTCCAGCCAACACCGGGGAGCTGTTTTTT
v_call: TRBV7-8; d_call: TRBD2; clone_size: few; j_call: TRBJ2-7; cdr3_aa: CASSAGLAGGLWSNEQYF; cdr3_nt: TGTGCCAGCAGCGCGGGACTAGCGGGAGGGTTATGGTCCAACGAGCAGTACTTC
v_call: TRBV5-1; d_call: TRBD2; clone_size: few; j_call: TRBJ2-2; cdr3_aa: CASIGTSGSSSGELFF; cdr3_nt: TGCGCCAGCATCGGGACTAGCGGGAGTAGTTCCGGGGAGCTGTTTTTT
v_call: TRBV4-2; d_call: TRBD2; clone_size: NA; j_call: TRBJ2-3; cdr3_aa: CASSHSGGPTDTQYF; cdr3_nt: TGTGCCAGCAGCCATAGCGGGGGGCCAACAGATACGCAGTATTTT
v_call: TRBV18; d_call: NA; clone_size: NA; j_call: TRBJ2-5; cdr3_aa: CASSKEQGYQETQYF; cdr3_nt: TGTGCCAGCTCTAAGGAACAGGGCTACCAAGAGACCCAGTACTTC
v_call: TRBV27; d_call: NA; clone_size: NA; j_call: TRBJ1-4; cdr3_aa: CASSFLGTNEKLFF; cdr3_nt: TGTGCCAGCAGTTTCCTAGGGACTAATGAAAAACTGTTTTTT
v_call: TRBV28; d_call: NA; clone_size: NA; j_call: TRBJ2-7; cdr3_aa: CASSSPGATNLGWYF; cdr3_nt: TGTGCCAGCAGTTCCCCCGGGGCAACGAACCTGGGGTGGTACTTC
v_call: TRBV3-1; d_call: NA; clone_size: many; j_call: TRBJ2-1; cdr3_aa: CASSQDIISSREQFF; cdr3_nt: TGTGCCAGCAGCCAAGACATAATATCTTCGCGGGAGCAGTTCTTC
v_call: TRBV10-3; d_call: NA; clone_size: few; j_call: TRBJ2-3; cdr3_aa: CAISAGASTDTQYF; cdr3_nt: TGTGCCATCAGTGCAGGGGCTAGCACAGATACGCAGTATTTT
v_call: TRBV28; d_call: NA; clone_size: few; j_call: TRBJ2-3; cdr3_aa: CASSFPGGGTDTQYF; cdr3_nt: TGTGCCAGCAGTTTCCCTGGCGGGGGCACAGATACGCAGTATTTT
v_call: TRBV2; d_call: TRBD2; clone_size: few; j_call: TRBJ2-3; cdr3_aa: CASTTSGSADTQYF; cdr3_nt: TGTGCCAGCACCACTAGCGGGAGTGCAGATACGCAGTATTTT
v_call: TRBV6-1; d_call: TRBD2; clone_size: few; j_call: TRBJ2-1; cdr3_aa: CASTEAGTYNEQFF; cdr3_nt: TGTGCCAGCACTGAAGCGGGGACCTACAATGAGCAGTTCTTC
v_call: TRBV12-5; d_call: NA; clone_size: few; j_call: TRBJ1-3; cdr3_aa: CASAKWTEAGNTIYF; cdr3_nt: TGTGCTAGTGCTAAATGGACGGAGGCTGGAAACACCATATATTTT
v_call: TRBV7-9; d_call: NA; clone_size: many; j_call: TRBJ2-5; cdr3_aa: CASSLAVETQYF; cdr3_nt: TGTGCCAGCAGCTTAGCGGTGGAAACCCAGTACTTC
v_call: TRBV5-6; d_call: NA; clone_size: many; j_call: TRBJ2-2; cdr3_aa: CASSSWYTGELFF; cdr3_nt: TGTGCCAGCAGCTCCTGGTACACCGGGGAGCTGTTTTTT
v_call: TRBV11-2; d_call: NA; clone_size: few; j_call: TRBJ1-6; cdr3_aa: CASSLDPAGFNYNSPLHF; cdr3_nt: TGTGCCAGCAGCTTAGATCCGGCAGGTTTCAACTATAATTCACCCCTCCACTTT
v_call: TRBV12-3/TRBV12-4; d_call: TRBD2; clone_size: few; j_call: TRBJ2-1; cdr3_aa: CASSLTSGRAREQFF; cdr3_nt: TGTGCCAGCAGCCTTACTAGCGGGAGGGCAAGGGAGCAGTTCTTC
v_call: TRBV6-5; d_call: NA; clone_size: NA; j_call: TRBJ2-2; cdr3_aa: CASSLGHLNTGELFF; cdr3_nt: TGTGCCAGCAGCTTAGGACACCTAAACACCGGGGAGCTGTTTTTT
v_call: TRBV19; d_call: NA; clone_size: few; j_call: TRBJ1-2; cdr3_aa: CASSTSRQNIDYGYTF; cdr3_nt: TGTGCCAGTAGTACGTCCCGACAGAATATTGACTATGGCTACACCTTC
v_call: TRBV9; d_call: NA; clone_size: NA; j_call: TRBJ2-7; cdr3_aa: CARSVEGLGEQYF; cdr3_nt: TGTGCCAGAAGCGTAGAGGGCCTGGGCGAGCAGTACTTC
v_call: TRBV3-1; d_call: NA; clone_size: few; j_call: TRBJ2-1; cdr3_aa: CASTRGGAGYNEQFF; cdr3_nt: TGTGCCAGCACCCGAGGAGGGGCGGGGTACAATGAGCAGTTCTTC
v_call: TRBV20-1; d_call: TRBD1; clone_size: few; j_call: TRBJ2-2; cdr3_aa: CSAPDRASGTGELFF; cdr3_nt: TGCAGTGCCCCTGACAGGGCTTCTGGCACCGGGGAGCTGTTTTTT
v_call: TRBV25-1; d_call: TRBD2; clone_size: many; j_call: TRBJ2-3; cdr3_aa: CASSESELAGTPTDTQYF; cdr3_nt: TGTGCCAGCAGTGAATCAGAACTAGCGGGCACCCCCACAGATACGCAGTATTTT
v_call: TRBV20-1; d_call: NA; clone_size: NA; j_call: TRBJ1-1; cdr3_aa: CSASRVPEAFF; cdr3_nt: TGCAGTGCTAGCAGGGTACCTGAAGCTTTCTTT
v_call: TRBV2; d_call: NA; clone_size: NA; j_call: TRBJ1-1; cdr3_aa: CASSAGRGKNTEAFF; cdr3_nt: TGTGCCAGCAGTGCGGGTCGAGGAAAGAACACTGAAGCTTTCTTT
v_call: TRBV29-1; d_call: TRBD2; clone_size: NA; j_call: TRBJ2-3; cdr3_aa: CSVGRTSADTQYF; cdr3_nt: TGCAGCGTTGGACGGACTAGCGCAGATACGCAGTATTTT
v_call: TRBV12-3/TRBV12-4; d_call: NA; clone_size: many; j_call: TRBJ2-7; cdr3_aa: CASSLKGLRYEQYF; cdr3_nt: TGTGCCAGCAGTTTAAAGGGCCTAAGGTACGAGCAGTACTTC
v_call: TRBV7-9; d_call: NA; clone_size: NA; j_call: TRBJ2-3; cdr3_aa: CASSSIRGNTDTQYF; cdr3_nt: TGTGCCAGCAGCTCGATCAGGGGCAACACAGATACGCAGTATTTT
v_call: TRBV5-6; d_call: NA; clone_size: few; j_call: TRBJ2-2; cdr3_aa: CASSRTATNTGELFF; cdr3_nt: TGTGCCAGCAGCCGGACAGCCACGAACACCGGGGAGCTGTTTTTT
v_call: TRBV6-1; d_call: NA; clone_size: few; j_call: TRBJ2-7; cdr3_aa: CASSGSTWTDYEQYF; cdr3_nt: TGTGCCAGCAGTGGATCCACTTGGACCGACTACGAGCAGTACTTC
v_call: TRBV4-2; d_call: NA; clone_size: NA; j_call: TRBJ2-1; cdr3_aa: CASSQDPPVQSSWGNEQFF; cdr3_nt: TGTGCCAGCAGCCAAGATCCCCCGGTACAATCATCATGGGGCAATGAGCAGTTCTTC
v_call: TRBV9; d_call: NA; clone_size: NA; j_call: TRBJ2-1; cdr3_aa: CASSPQRGDTLVF; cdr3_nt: TGTGCCAGCAGCCCCCAACGAGGGGACACGCTGGTCTTC
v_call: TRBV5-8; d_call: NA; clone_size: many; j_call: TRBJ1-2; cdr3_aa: CARRGVYYGYTF; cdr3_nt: TGTGCCAGGAGAGGCGTTTACTATGGCTACACCTTC
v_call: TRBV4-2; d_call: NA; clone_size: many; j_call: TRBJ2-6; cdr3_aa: CASSQGQGGSGANVLTF; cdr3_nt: TGTGCCAGCAGCCAAGGACAGGGAGGTTCTGGGGCCAACGTCCTGACTTTC
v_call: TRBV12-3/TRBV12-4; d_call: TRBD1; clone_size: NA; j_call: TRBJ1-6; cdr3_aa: CASSPWTGGNSPLHF; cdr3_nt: TGTGCCAGCAGTCCCTGGACAGGGGGAAATTCACCCCTCCACTTT
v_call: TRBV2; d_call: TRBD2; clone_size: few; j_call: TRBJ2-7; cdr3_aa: CASVGTSRYEQYF; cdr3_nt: TGTGCCAGCGTTGGGACTAGCCGCTACGAGCAGTACTTC
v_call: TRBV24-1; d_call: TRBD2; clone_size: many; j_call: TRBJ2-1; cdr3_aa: CATTSGDSRIEQFF; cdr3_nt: TGTGCCACCACTAGCGGGGACAGTAGGATCGAGCAGTTCTTC
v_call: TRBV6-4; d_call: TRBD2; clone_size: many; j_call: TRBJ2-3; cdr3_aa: CASSATGLGGDTQYF; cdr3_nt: TGTGCCAGCAGTGCGACGGGACTGGGGGGGGATACGCAGTATTTT
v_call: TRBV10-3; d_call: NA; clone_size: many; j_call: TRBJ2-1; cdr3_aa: CAIGPRQVYNEQFF; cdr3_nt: TGTGCCATCGGCCCGAGGCAGGTTTACAATGAGCAGTTCTTC
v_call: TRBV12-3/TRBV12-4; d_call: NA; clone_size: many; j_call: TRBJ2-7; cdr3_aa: CASSLGAGAAYEQYF; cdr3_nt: TGTGCCAGCAGTTTAGGCGCAGGGGCCGCCTACGAGCAGTACTTC
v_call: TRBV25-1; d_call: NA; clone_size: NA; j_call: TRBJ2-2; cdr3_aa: CASSKVTGLANTGELFF; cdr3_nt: TGTGCCAGCAGTAAAGTAACAGGCCTCGCGAACACCGGGGAGCTGTTTTTT